The 15 T cell receptor beta chains given below trace back to one sample, sequenced in a study of blood T cell repertoires in COVID-19. Assay: immunoSEQ multiplex PCR; the TCRdb copy retains only in-frame clones and omits some. Here the sample spans about 74,000 clones, roughly 87% being singletons. Sample: peripheral blood. These receptors all come from a woman older than 75 with active or convalescent COVID-19.

The chain recombines TRBV7-8 with TRBJ2-3; 9 bases agree with TRBD1. This CDR3 is built from 16 residues. Trimming cost V 5 bases and J 3 bases; bases outside gene matches: 9. Germline lookup yields CDR1 SGHVS and CDR2 FQNEAQ. CDR3 sequence (DNA): TGTGCCAGCAGCCCAGACTGGACAGGGGATACAGATACGCAGTATTTT. It translates to CASSPDWTGDTDTQYF.

The chain is built from TRBV9 and TRBJ1-1; D gene unclear. The germline gives CDR1 SGDLS, CDR2 YYNGEE. V was shortened by 3 bases and J by 1 base, with 13 bases between the two germline ends. The CDR3 covers 15 residues. The CDR3 sequence: CASSGMGVGNTEAFF. In DNA, the CDR3 is TGTGCCAGCAGCGGAATGGGCGTTGGGAACACTGAAGCTTTCTTT.

V gene TRBV18 combines with J gene TRBJ1-4, with D perhaps TRBD1 (5 bases). The CDR3 totals 14 residues. Per germline, CDR1 KGHSH and CDR2 LQKENI. Trimming stripped 3 bases from V and 4 bases from J, with 9 bases between. CDR3 in amino acids: CASSPPDSNEKLFF. CDR3 bases: TGTGCCAGCTCACCCCCTGACAGTAATGAAAAACTGTTTTTT. The full variable domain, completed using reference TRBV18 and TRBJ1-4, is NAGVMQNPRHLVRRRGQEARLRCSPMKGHSHVYWYRQLPEEGLKFMVYLQKENIIDESGMPKERFSAEFPKEGPSILRIQQVVRGDSAAYFCASSPPDSNEKLFFGSGTQLSVL.

In its sample, this clone was seen once. CDR3 sequence reads: CASSWTVNTGELFF. The CDR3 nucleotides read TGTGCCAGCAGCTGGACAGTGAACACCGGGGAGCTGTTTTTT. The rearrangement uses TRBV5-5 and TRBJ2-2; D is possibly TRBD1 (6 bases). The V end lost 3 bases, the J end lost 1 base, and 7 bases lay between the germline ends. This CDR3 spans 14 amino acids. Germline lookup yields CDR1 SGHKS and CDR2 YYEKEE (reference sequence).

J is TRBJ2-2 and V is TRBV5-1, with 8 bases lining up with TRBD2. Per germline, CDR1 SGHRS and CDR2 YFSETQ. V lost 0 bases, J lost 5 bases, and 9 bases stayed unmatched. The CDR3 loop spans 17 amino acids. The CDR3 region is CASSLGPSGGPTGELFF. The CDR3, as DNA: TGCGCCAGCAGCTTGGGTCCCAGCGGGGGCCCAACCGGGGAGCTGTTTTTT.

J is TRBJ2-2 and V is TRBV7-3; 7 positions agree with TRBD2. V was clipped by 5 bases and J by 2 bases; unmatched bases: 5. CDR1 and CDR2 from the germline V gene are SGHTA and FQGTGA. The CDR3 runs 15 residues. CDR3 nucleotides: TGTGCCAGCAGCCTATCTAGCGGTAACACCGGGGAGCTGTTTTTT. Amino acids: CASSLSSGNTGELFF.

V is TRBV24-1 and J is TRBJ2-7; 7 nucleotides match TRBD1. CDR1 and CDR2 (germline): KGHDR, SFDVKD. J was trimmed by 2 bases and V by 4 bases; bases with no gene match: 10. The CDR3 is 16 amino acids. CDR3 in amino acids: CATSDRWGTDPYEQYF. The CDR3 DNA reads TGTGCCACCAGTGACCGATGGGGGACAGACCCCTACGAGCAGTACTTC.

DNA for the CDR3: TGTGCCAGCAGCTTCATCACTAGCGGGGGTTTATACGAGCAGTACTTC. As protein: CASSFITSGGLYEQYF. The genes are TRBV5-6 and TRBJ2-7; the match to TRBD2 covers 11 bases. With V trimmed by 2 bases and J by 4 bases, 8 bases remained unmatched. Germline CDR1 is SGHDT and CDR2 is YYEEEE. This CDR3 region has 16 residues.

The J gene is TRBJ2-1, the V gene TRBV19; TRBD2 might be the D (7 bases). Trimming cost V 9 bases and J 7 bases, with 19 bases left between them. The CDR3 contains 14 residues. Germline CDR1 is LNHDA and CDR2 is SQIVND (reference sequence). CDR3 bases: TGTGCCAGCTTGCGGGGGCGGAGGGGGAATGAGCAGTTCTTC. It specifies CASLRGRRGNEQFF.

The chain combines TRBV14 with TRBJ1-6, with 7 bases fitting TRBD1. Per germline, CDR1 SGHDN and CDR2 FVKESK. The CDR3 sequence is 15 residues long. V was clipped by 6 bases and J by 6 bases; unmatched bases: 8. The CDR3 DNA reads TGTGCCAGCAGACGTACCGGGACAGCTAATTCACCCCTCCACTTT. Translating it yields CASRRTGTANSPLHF.

This chain joins TRBV4-1 and TRBJ2-1; D might be TRBD2 (5 bases). The V gene lost 1 base and the J gene lost 4 bases, with 11 bases spanning the gap. CDR3 size: 15 residues. Germline CDR1 is MGHRA and CDR2 is YSYEKL. The CDR3 DNA is TGCGCCAGCAGCCAAGGACTATTCGCATACAATGAGCAGTTCTTC. It codes for CASSQGLFAYNEQFF.

This clone was recorded only once. This chain joins TRBV7-2 and TRBJ1-5; TRBD1 matches at 7 bases. The CDR3 runs to 16 residues. The junction had 7 bases not matched to a gene; V was cut back by 5 bases and J by 0 bases. The germline V gene has CDR1 SGHTA and CDR2 FQGNSA. The CDR3 DNA reads TGTGCCAGCAGCCTCTTAGGGACAGATAGCAATCAGCCCCAGCATTTT. Its protein product is CASSLLGTDSNQPQHF. Drawing the rest from reference TRBV7-2 and TRBJ1-5, the complete variable domain is GAGVSQSPSNKVTEKGKDVELRCDPISGHTALYWYRQSLGQGLEFLIYFQGNSAPDKSGLPSDRFSAERTGGSVSTLTIQRTQQEDSAVYLCASSLLGTDSNQPQHFGDGTRLSIL.

This clone occurred a few times. The rearrangement joins TRBV4-1 to TRBJ1-2; D might be TRBD1 (5 bases). There are 16 residues in the CDR3. Germline assignment: CDR1 MGHRA and CDR2 YSYEKL. Trimming removed 4 bases from V and 0 bases from J, with 15 bases in between. CDR3 in amino acids: CASSRGEGVTNYGYTF. For the CDR3, the DNA is TGCGCCAGCAGCCGAGGGGAGGGAGTTACTAACTATGGCTACACCTTC.

This chain links TRBV4-3 with TRBJ2-2, with 10 bases aligning to TRBD2. The CDR3 has 15 amino acids. The germline V gene has CDR1 LGHNA and CDR2 YSLEER. Losses at the gene ends were 4 bases for V and 1 base for J; bases not matched to a gene: 0. The CDR3 loop is CASSRLAGNTGELFF. The CDR3 DNA is TGCGCCAGCAGCCGACTAGCGGGGAACACCGGGGAGCTGTTTTTT.

The chain combines TRBV7-3 with TRBJ1-1; no firm D call. V dropped 6 bases and J dropped 4 bases, with 12 bases sitting between them. The CDR3 has 13 residues. Germline assignment: CDR1 SGHTA and CDR2 FQGTGA. The CDR3 is CASSTGVFTEAFF. The CDR3 DNA reads as TGTGCCAGCAGTACCGGAGTTTTCACTGAAGCTTTCTTT.